This TCR beta chain stems from a study of shared clonotypes between healthy human individuals (dated by TCRdb to the early 2020s). About the full investigation: The cohort comprised two women and three men aged 18 to 49 years. For each donor, CD4 naive and CD4 memory were each run on three plates, CD8 naive on two plates, and CD8 memory on one plate. To estimate repertoire size and how much clonotype sharing occurs between individuals, the study deeply sequenced the blood TCR repertoires of several healthy adults. Libraries were prepared and TCR repertoires were sequenced by different laboratories using diverse techniques, in order to increase sequencing depth and limit assay-specific biases. Between about 0.94 and 10 billion PBMCs per donor were obtained by leukapheresis.

General study outcomes and caveats: Clonotypes shared by all four sorted-subset donors showed higher generation probabilities than non-shared clonotypes. Pairwise subsampling led to the expectation that sequencing depth would affect the degree of clonotype sharing among donors. Sampling was restricted to blood, and TCR repertoires in tissue are likely to differ from TCR repertoires in blood. Because the study included only a small number of donors, the genetic and exposure-history diversity represented was limited. About 5% of naive CD4, around 3.5% of naive CD8, about 2.1% of memory CD4, and 0.35% to 0.5% of memory CD8 clonotypes were shared across several donors. Naive subsets generally had larger estimated clonotype richness than memory subsets. Rarefaction of sorted-subset datasets indicated incomplete sequencing despite the large sequencing depth.

Healthy HIV-negative adults with no recently reported acute infections or vaccinations were included as donors. Every donor was a Caucasian adult residing in Nashville, Tennessee, USA. Magnetic negative selection was used to enrich CD4+ T cells, after which naive cells were positively selected on CD45RA and the negative fraction became the memory subset. Blood was collected by leukapheresis, and PBMCs were isolated by Ficoll-Histopaque density gradient centrifugation and then cryopreserved in liquid nitrogen vapor phase. Purity and quantity of every magnetically sorted T cell population were checked by analytical flow cytometry. Each sorted fraction had its genomic DNA isolated and then quantified by UV absorbance on a Nanodrop 2000c. Using the deep immunoSEQ assay, multiplex PCR amplified TCR CDR3 regions from genomic DNA. Extracted genomic DNA from each cell subset was distributed evenly across all wells of several immunoSEQ 96-well plates, and each plate was treated as a replicate. For sorted subsets, approximately 210 ng genomic DNA, equal to some 30,000 T cell genomes, was loaded into each replicate PCR. Purified libraries were measured with a Qubit 3.0 fluorometer, size-checked on a Bioanalyzer 2100, and measured again with the KAPA Library Quantification kit. Every immunoSEQ 96-well plate was sequenced on a separate single-read 150-cycle Illumina NextSeq 550 flow cell. The source study handled its data this way. Because the immunoSEQ output included only junctional sequences and no quality scores, the filtering could not be the same as the filtering used for full-length reads. To assign V/J genes and CDR3, sequences were annotated using PyIR, a Python wrapper for IgBLAST v1.9, with IMGT germline references. Reads were filtered out if the reads had weak V/J assignments (E-value above 1e-6), no CDR3, stop codons, out-of-frame junctions, or ambiguous translated residues. A V3J clonotype was defined by an identical inferred V gene, J gene, and CDR3 amino acid sequence. To compute the percentage overlap between repertoires, the number of shared unique clonotypes was divided by the size of the smaller repertoire. Repertoire richness was assessed with RTK rarefaction, the Chao1 estimator, and Recon v2.1 estimates of unobserved clonotypes. Generation probabilities were computed with OLGA for all TCRbeta clonotypes obtained by the gDNA method from several donors. This is the immuneACCESS table as TCRdb keeps it, with only in-frame sequences that have V and J called. A part of the clones is gone; compared with another copy, unresolved V genes explain less than half, and the rest is unexplained. The DNA was the basis for D and trimming; V, J and clone size are from that table. Recorded for this sample are some 2,500,000 clones; approximately 93% of them occurred a single time. The ten most abundant clones make up approximately 0.36% of the sample.

The germline V gene specifies SGHRS as CDR1 and YFSETQ as CDR2. The CDR3 numbers 17 residues from cysteine through phenylalanine. The read is trimmed to its CDR3 DNA, 51 bases read in frame from base 1. V gives up 0 bases and J gives up 0 bases, and the segment between their germline ends measures 12 bases. A note on this clone: The antigen it recognizes is unknown. Qualities for individual bases were not recorded, and no much larger clone is one base off.

Sequenced material: naive CD4+ T cells from PBMCs. The intended sense of this specimen's cell subset or site label: CD45RA+ positively selected. This chain joins TRBV5-1 to TRBJ1-4, with TRBD1 perhaps the D gene, on 6 matching bases. The receptor's source is a man between 18 and 29 years old in good health. Some clones in this sample may be carry-over from other donors' samples. In nucleotide form, the sequence is TGCGCCAGCAGCTTGGACCCCGGGGGCCCAACTAATGAAAAACTGTTTTTT. Translated, it reads CASSLDPGGPTNEKLFF. Reference TRBV5-1 and TRBJ1-4 genes cover what lies past the CDR3, so the full variable domain is KAGVTQTPRYLIKTRGQQVTLSCSPISGHRSVSWYQQTPGQGLQFLFEYFSETQRNKGNFPGRFSGRQFSNSRSEMNVSTLELGDSALYLCASSLDPGGPTNEKLFFGSGTQLSVL.